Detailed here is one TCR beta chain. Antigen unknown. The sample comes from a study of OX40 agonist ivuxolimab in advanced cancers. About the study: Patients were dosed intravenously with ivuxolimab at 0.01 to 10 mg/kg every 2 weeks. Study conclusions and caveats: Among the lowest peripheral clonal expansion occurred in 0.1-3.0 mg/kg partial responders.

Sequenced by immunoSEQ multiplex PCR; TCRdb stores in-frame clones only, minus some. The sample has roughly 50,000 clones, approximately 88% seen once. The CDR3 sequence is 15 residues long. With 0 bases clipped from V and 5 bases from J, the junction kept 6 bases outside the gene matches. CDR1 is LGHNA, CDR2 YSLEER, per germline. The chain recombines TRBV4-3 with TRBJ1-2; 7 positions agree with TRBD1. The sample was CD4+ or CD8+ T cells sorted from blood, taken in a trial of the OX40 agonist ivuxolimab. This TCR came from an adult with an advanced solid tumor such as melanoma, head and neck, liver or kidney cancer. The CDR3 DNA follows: TGCGCCAGCAGCCAAGAAACAGGGACAGCGTATGGCTACACCTTC. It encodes CASSQETGTAYGYTF.